Listed here are 25 T cell receptor delta chains from one sample, sequenced in a study of Vγ9Vδ2 T cells in congenital toxoplasmosis. Template-switch reverse transcription used TRGC- and TRDC-specific primers together in a single tube. The TRGC primer was designed to target TRGC1 and TRGC2 alike. TCRdb reprocessed the reads using CATT. This sample has roughly 940 delta-chain clones; under 30% occur once, and the top ten carry about 25%. The sequencing input was gamma-delta T cells from blood. The origin of the receptors is a child younger than 10 born to a mother with Toxoplasma gondii infection during pregnancy, either congenitally infected or uninfected (not recorded which).

As to this clone: A read error likely explains this, since a far larger clone differs by one base. Other DNA sequences within the sample encode an identical CDR3. This chain uses TRDV1 with TRDJ1; TRDD3 aligns across 7 bases. V shed 3 bases, J shed 0 bases, and the junction held 28 bases outside the gene matches. The CDR3 loop spans 23 amino acids. CDR1 TSWWSYY and CDR2 QGS come from the germline V gene. CDR3: CALGDACGAYTTPYWGYTDKLIF. CDR3 coding DNA: TGTGCTCTTGGGGACGCCTGCGGAGCATACACAACGCCGTACTGGGGATACACCGATAAACTCATCTTT.

By share, this clone counts as large. The chain carries TRAV14/DV4 and TRDJ1; TRDD3 aligns across 8 bases. CDR1 and CDR2 from the germline V gene are TSDPSYG and QGSYDQQN (reference sequence). Germline trimming cut 0 bases from V and 0 bases from J; bases unmatched to any gene: 15. The CDR3 has 20 residues. In DNA, the CDR3 is TGTGCAATGAGAGAGGGCGGCAGGTACTGGGGGTTTTCGTACACCGATAAACTCATCTTT. It specifies CAMREGGRYWGFSYTDKLIF.

This clone appeared a single time. TCRdb lists the protein of a much larger clone for this DNA, which differs at residue 8, so this is likely a read error; the protein given here is translated from the DNA itself. This sequence joins TRDV1 and TRDJ1, with TRDD3 as a possible D gene (5 bases). Because TCRdb records no J gene, it was assigned here through a match of the DNA to germline. CDR1 is TSWWSYY and CDR2 is QGS in the germline V gene. The CDR3 length is 18 residues. Between the trimmed V and J ends, which lost 3 bases and 3 bases, there was a span of 23 bases. The CDR3 DNA is TGTGCTCTTGGGGAGTGGCTGTGGGATGAGATTGACCCCGATAAACTCATCTTT. Amino acids: CALGEWLWDEIDPDKLIF.

This clone counts as medium-sized (0.01 to 0.1%). The chain recombines TRAV29/DV5 with TRDJ1; 7 bases are shared with TRDD3. The J segment lost 0 bases and the V segment lost 3 bases, leaving 38 bases of the junction unmatched. This CDR3 comprises 25 residues. Germline V CDR1 and CDR2: NSMFDY, ISSIKDK. CDR3 nucleotide sequence: TGTGCAGCAACGATAGGGCCCAAAGAGGGGGGATGCCGTCCTCGGGGTGAGACATACACCGATAAACTCATCTTT. Translated, it gives CAATIGPKEGGCRPRGETYTDKLIF.

This clone has just a few counts. One base away lies a much larger clone, so this may be a sequencing read error. The chain uses TRDV3 and TRDJ1, with 12 bases identical to TRDD3. The CDR3 is made up of 19 amino acids. CDR1 and CDR2 (germline): TVYSNPD, GDNSRS (reference sequence). With 0 bases clipped from V and 3 bases from J, the junction kept 17 bases outside the gene matches. This CDR3 is CAFRGLLRMYWGIPDKLIF. The CDR3 DNA sequence: TGTGCCTTTAGGGGCTTACTGCGAATGTACTGGGGGATACCCGATAAACTCATCTTT.

Note on this clone: A clone one base away is much larger, so this may be a read error. The genes are TRDV1 and TRDJ1; TRDD3 matches 8 bases. J gave up 0 bases and V 3 bases, and 24 bases lay outside the gene matches. CDR3 length: 22 amino acids. In germline, CDR1 is TSWWSYY, CDR2 QGS. The CDR3, as DNA: TGTGCTCTTGGGGACGGGCTGGGTAGCATTTACTGGGGGCCGAGTTACACCGATAAACTCATCTTT. It translates to CALGDGLGSIYWGPSYTDKLIF.

A word on this clone: This is likely an artifact of a read error, given a far larger clone one base away. This sequence joins TRDV1 and TRDJ4; 9 nucleotides align to TRDD3. The CDR3 totals 19 residues. J gave up 0 bases and V 1 base, and 15 bases lay outside the gene matches. Germline CDR1 reads TSWWSYY; CDR2 reads QGS. CDR3 coding DNA: TGTGCTCTTGGGGAACCCTTAATGGGGGATATGCCCGGAGCCAGACCCCTGATCTTT. It codes for CALGEPLMGDMPGARPLIF.

In its sample, this clone ranks as large (0.1 to 1%). V is TRDV2 and J is TRDJ1, with 9 bases that match TRDD3. Germline CDR1 reads GEAIGNYY; CDR2 reads EKD. The CDR3 is 20 residues long. J gave up 0 bases and V 4 bases, and 20 bases lay outside the gene matches. In DNA form, the CDR3 reads TGTGCCTGTGATCACCGGGGCTGGGGGATTCTTCAATTTTACACCGATAAACTCATCTTT. Translating it yields CACDHRGWGILQFYTDKLIF.

This clone was picked up a small number of times. With only one base between it and a far larger clone, this is likely a read error. Other DNA sequences in this specimen translate into the identical CDR3. V gene TRDV1 combines with J gene TRDJ1; possibly TRDD3 for D (6 bases). This CDR3 has 17 residues. From germline, CDR1 is TSWWSYY and CDR2 QGS. The CDR3 region is CALGELHFCGGSVGLIF. The CDR3 DNA sequence: TGTGCTCTTGGAGAACTCCACTTCTGTGGGGGGTCCGTGGGACTCATCTTT.

This clone has only a few counts. This likely came from a read error, as a far larger clone is one base away. The rearrangement links TRDV2 to TRDJ1; TRDD3 aligns across 9 bases. TCRdb records no J gene; here it was assigned by comparing the DNA to germline. The germline gives CDR1 GEAIGNYY, CDR2 EKD. This CDR3 spans 18 amino acids. The V and J ends lost 3 bases and 3 bases, in that order; junction bases with no gene match: 16. DNA for the CDR3: TGTGCCTGTGACCCAATATTGGTACTGGGGGACTTACCCGATAAACTCATCTTT. As protein: CACDPILVLGDLPDKLIF.

In this sample, this clone turned up a few times. For this DNA, TCRdb reports the protein of a much larger clone, which diverges at residue 10, most likely from a read error; the protein presented here is translated directly from the DNA. The genes are TRDV1 and TRDJ1, with no clear D. The J gene, absent from TCRdb, was called here by matching the DNA to germline. V lost 3 bases and J lost 0, with 17 bases in between. Germline loops: CDR1 TSWWSYY, CDR2 QGS. The CDR3 consists of 17 residues. CDR3 in amino acids: CALGEGYFGAYTDKLIF. DNA of the CDR3: TGTGCTCTTGGGGAGGGCTACTTCGGAGCGTACACCGATAAACTCATCTTT.

Concerning this clone itself: This likely reflects a read error, since a far larger clone is one base away. The chain uses TRDV2 and TRDJ1; TRDD3 aligns across 7 bases. No J gene was available from TCRdb, and it was assigned here by a germline match of the DNA. CDR3 length equals 15 residues. Germline V CDR1 and CDR2: GEAIGNYY, EKD. V lost 3 bases to trimming and J lost 3 bases; unmatched junction nucleotides: 9. The chain's CDR3 is CACDPVGGSSDKLIF. The CDR3 DNA reads TGTGCCTGTGACCCCGTCGGGGGATCTTCCGATAAACTCATCTTT.

This clone was seen a few times. With only one base between it and a far larger clone, this is likely a read error. This chain connects TRDV1 to TRDJ1; the match to TRDD3 covers 9 bases. No J segment appears in TCRdb, so it was assigned here by matching the sequence to germline. Germline loops: CDR1 TSWWSYY, CDR2 QGS. V lost 7 bases to trimming and J lost 3 bases; unmatched junction nucleotides: 18. CDR3 size: 18 residues. The CDR3 coding sequence is TGTGCTCTTGTGGAGTGGCTGGGGGATGAGATTGACCCCGATAAACTCATCTTT. Its protein product is CALVEWLGDEIDPDKLIF.

In its sample, this clone was seen once. A read error is likely here: a far larger clone is one base away. This CDR3 is also generated by other DNA sequences in the sample. This chain connects TRDV1 to TRDJ1; 7 positions match TRDD3. The J gene is absent in TCRdb and was assigned here via DNA matching to germline. From germline, CDR1 is TSWWSYY and CDR2 QGS. Trimming removed 2 bases from V and 0 bases from J; junction bases left unmatched: 12. CDR3 size: 18 residues. The CDR3 loop is CALGEGETGVQDTDKLIF. The CDR3 region has the DNA TGTGCTCTTGGGGAAGGAGAAACTGGGGTCCAAGACACCGATAAACTCATCTTT.

This clone appeared a few times. This may be a read error: a much more frequent sequence differs by one nucleotide. Other DNA sequences in the same sample also yield this CDR3. V and J are TRDV1 and TRDJ1; 7 positions agree with TRDD3. This CDR3 has 17 amino acids. Germline CDR1 reads TSWWSYY; CDR2 reads QGS. The CDR3 sequence is CALGEIGRIRYTDKLIF. CDR3 DNA: TGTGCTCTTGGGGAAATAGGGCGGATACGCTACACCGATAAACTCATCTTC.

Points on this clone: A far larger clone is off by one base, so a read error is likely. The chain combines TRDV1 with TRDJ1, with D perhaps TRDD2 (6 bases). Here the J gene was assigned by germline matching of the DNA, as TCRdb has none. The germline CDR1 and CDR2 sequences are TSWWSYY and QGS. This CDR3 spans 22 amino acids. V was shortened by 1 base and J by 0 bases, with 30 bases between the two germline ends. CDR3 nucleotide sequence: TGTGCTCTTGGGGAACGGCGAGTGAATCCTACGCCCTTGGGGCAGTACACCGATAAACTCATCTTT. Translation gives CALGERRVNPTPLGQYTDKLIF.

This clone was observed a few times. This DNA's translation differs at residue 6 from TCRdb's protein, which comes from a much larger clone; a read error is likely, and the protein shown is translated from the DNA. The chain combines TRDV2 with TRDJ1; 10 bases fit TRDD3. Germline V gene lookup returns CDR1 GEAIGNYY and CDR2 EKD. The CDR3 runs 17 residues. V lost 3 bases to trimming and J lost 1 base; unmatched junction nucleotides: 10. The DNA for the CDR3 is TGTGCCTGTGACCGTGTAGAACTGGGGGATCTCACCGATAAACTCATCTTT. It encodes CACDRVELGDLTDKLIF.

With regard to this clone: A far larger clone is only one base removed, so a read error is likely. The gene calls are TRDV1 and TRDJ1; possibly TRDD3 for D (5 bases). Germline lookup yields CDR1 TSWWSYY and CDR2 QGS. This CDR3 is built from 18 residues. CDR3 sequence reads: CALGESWVEGFYTDKPIF. CDR3 coding DNA: TGTGCTCTTGGAGAGAGCTGGGTTGAGGGCTTCTACACCGATAAACCCATCTTT.

On this clone itself: A read error is the likely source, as a far larger clone sits one nucleotide away. The chain recombines TRDV1 with TRDJ1, with D possibly being TRDD3 (5 bases). Germline-derived CDR1 and CDR2 are TSWWSYY and QGS. The CDR3 covers 16 residues. V was cut by 4 bases and J by 4 bases, with 19 bases left in between. CDR3 sequence reads: CALGGFWELSIDKLIF. CDR3 DNA sequence: TGTGCTCTTGGGGGGTTCTGGGAGCTCTCCATCGATAAACTCATCTTT.

This clone is classed as large. The chain has TRDV1 and TRDJ1, with D perhaps TRDD2 or TRDD3 (5 bases each). The germline gives CDR1 TSWWSYY, CDR2 QGS. The CDR3 totals 19 residues. Trimming stripped 0 bases from V and 0 bases from J, with 20 bases between. As DNA, the CDR3 is TGTGCTCTTGGGGAACTTTTTCCCTACACGGGGGTCTACACCGATAAACTCATCTTT. As protein: CALGELFPYTGVYTDKLIF.

Regarding this clone: Given a far larger clone just one base away, this is likely a sequencing read error. The chain is built from TRDV3 and TRDJ3; D perhaps matches TRDD3 (10 bases). Per the germline V gene, CDR1 is TVYSNPD and CDR2 is GDNSRS (reference sequence). The germline V and J ends were trimmed by 3 bases and 0 bases, with 24 bases remaining between them. This CDR3 has 20 residues. Written as DNA, the CDR3 is TGTGCCTTCGCCCTTCCTACTGGGGGATCAAGCTCCTGGGACACCCGACAGATGTTTTTC. Its translation is CAFALPTGGSSSWDTRQMFF. The whole variable domain, filled in from reference TRDV3 and TRDJ3, reads CDKVTQSSPDQTVASGSEVVLLCTYDTVYSNPDLFWYRIRPDYSFQFVFYGDNSRSEGADFTQGRFSVKHILTQKAFHLVISPVRTEDSATYYCAFALPTGGSSSWDTRQMFFGTGIKLFVEP.

About this clone itself: A far larger clone is one nucleotide away, so this likely arose from a read error. The chain employs TRDV1 and TRDJ1, with 11 bases lining up with TRDD3. No J segment appears in TCRdb, so it was assigned here by matching the sequence to germline. CDR1 TSWWSYY and CDR2 QGS come from the germline V gene. This CDR3 has 25 residues. The V and J ends lost 3 bases and 0 bases, in that order; junction bases with no gene match: 30. The CDR3 DNA follows: TGTGCTCTTGGGGACCATCCCCCCTCTCCTACCCTGTACTGGGGGATATTGGGGTACACCGATAAACTCATCTTT. Protein sequence: CALGDHPPSPTLYWGILGYTDKLIF.

Concerning this clone: A read error may explain this, as a much larger clone is one base away. J is TRDJ1 and V is TRDV1, with 11 bases that match TRDD3. The J gene was not available in TCRdb and was assigned here by matching the DNA to germline segments. In germline, CDR1 is TSWWSYY, CDR2 QGS. The J segment lost 0 bases and the V segment lost 0 bases, leaving 27 bases of the junction unmatched. CDR3 length: 25 amino acids. DNA for the CDR3: TGTGCTCTTGGGGAACTCAGGACTTCTTCATACACCTATTGGGGGATACGCGGGTACACCGATAAACTCATCTTT. It is translated as CALGELRTSSYTYWGIRGYTDKLIF.

By its share, this clone is large (0.1 to 1%). The chain carries TRDV2 and TRDJ2, with a weak D call TRDD1 (5 bases). The CDR3 has 16 residues. Germline assignment: CDR1 GEAIGNYY and CDR2 EKD. V gave up 2 bases and J gave up 1 base, with 13 bases separating them. This CDR3 reads CACDKIPPRLTAQLFF. In nucleotides, the CDR3 is TGTGCCTGTGACAAAATACCGCCCCGTTTGACAGCACAACTCTTCTTT.

The table lists this clone with a few counts. A far larger clone is one nucleotide away, so this likely arose from a read error. Other DNA variants within this sample encode the same CDR3. V gene TRDV1 combines with J gene TRDJ1; 11 nucleotides align to TRDD3. Germline V gene sequence: CDR1 TSWWSYY, CDR2 QGS. The CDR3 consists of 14 residues. Trimming at V came to 5 bases and at J to 3 bases, leaving 2 bases not matched to a gene. In DNA form, the CDR3 reads TGTGCTCTTGGGCGCTGGGGGATACCCGATAAACTCATCTTT. Amino acids: CALGRWGIPDKLIF.